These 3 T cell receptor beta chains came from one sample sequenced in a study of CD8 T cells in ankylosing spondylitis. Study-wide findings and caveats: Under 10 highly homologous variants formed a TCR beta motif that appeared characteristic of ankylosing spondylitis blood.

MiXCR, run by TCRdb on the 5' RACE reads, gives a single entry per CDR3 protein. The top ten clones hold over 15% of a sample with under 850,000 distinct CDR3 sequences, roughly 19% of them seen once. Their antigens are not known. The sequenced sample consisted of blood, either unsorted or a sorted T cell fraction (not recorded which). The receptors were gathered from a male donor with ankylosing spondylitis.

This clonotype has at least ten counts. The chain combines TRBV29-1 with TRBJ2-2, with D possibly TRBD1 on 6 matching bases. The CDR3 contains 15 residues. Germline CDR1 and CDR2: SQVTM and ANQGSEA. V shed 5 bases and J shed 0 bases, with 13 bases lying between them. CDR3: CSVPTGTTNTGELFF. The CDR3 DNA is TGCAGCGTTCCGACAGGAACTACGAACACCGGGGAGCTGTTTTTT.

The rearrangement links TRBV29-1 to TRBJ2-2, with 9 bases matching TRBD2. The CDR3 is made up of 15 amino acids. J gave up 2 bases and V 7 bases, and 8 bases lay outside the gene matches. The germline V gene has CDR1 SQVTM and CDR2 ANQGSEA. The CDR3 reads CSAKSGGRNTGELFF. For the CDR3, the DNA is TGCAGCGCCAAAAGCGGGGGGCGCAACACCGGGGAGCTGTTTTTT.

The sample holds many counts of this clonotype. CDR3 bases: TGTGCCAGCACAGTTTGGCTAGGGGGCGTTGACTATGGCTACACCTTC. As protein: CASTVWLGGVDYGYTF. The chain joins TRBV12-3 or TRBV12-4 to TRBJ1-2; 7 bases fit TRBD1. V trimming: 7 bases; J trimming: 3 bases; junction bases outside the gene matches: 14. This CDR3 has 16 amino acids.